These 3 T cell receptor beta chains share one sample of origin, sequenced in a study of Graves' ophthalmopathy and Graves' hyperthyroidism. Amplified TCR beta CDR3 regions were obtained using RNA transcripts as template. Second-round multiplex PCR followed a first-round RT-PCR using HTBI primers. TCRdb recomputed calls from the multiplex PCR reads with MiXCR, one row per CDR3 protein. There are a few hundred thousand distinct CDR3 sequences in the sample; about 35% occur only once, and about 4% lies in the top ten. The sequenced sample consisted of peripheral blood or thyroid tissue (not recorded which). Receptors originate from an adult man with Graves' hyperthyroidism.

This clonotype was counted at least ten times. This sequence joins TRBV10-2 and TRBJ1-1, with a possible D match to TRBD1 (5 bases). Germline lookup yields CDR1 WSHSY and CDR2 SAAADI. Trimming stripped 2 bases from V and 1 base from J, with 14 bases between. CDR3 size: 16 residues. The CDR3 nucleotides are TGCGCCAGCAGTGAGCGGTCAGTCGGGGGGAACACTGAAGCTTTCTTT. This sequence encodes CASSERSVGGNTEAFF.

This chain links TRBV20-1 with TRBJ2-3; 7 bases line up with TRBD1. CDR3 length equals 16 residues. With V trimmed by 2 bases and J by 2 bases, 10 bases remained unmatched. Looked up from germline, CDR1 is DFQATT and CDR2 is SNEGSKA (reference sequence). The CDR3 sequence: CSARPFTGDDTDTQYF. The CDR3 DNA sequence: TGCAGTGCTAGACCGTTCACAGGGGACGACACAGATACGCAGTATTTT.

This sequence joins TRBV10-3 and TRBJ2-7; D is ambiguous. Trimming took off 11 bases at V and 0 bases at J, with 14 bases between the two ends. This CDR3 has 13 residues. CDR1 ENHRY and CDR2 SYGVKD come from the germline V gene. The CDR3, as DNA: TGTGCCGGCCGCACCCAAGCCTCCTACGAGCAGTACTTC. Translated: CAGRTQASYEQYF.